A selection of T cell receptor beta chains follows, all from one sample in a study of siplizumab effects on memory and regulatory T cells. The protocol was immunoSEQ multiplex PCR, while the TCRdb copy is restricted to in-frame clones and leaves out a portion. The sample shows 95,000 to 110,000 clones, roughly 92% of them seen only once. Source material: Tregs sorted from blood. These receptors came from a human donor in good health. CDR3s include the opening cysteine and the closing phenylalanine or tryptophan. A D gene is named only where the DNA matches it firmly. Where a row states a size, it is once, few, many or the class of an expanded clone; other rows omit it.

j_gene: TRBJ1-3; v_gene: TRBV4-1; len: 13; d_gene: -; abundance: -; CDR3aa: CASSHQTGDTIYF; CDR3nt: TGCGCCAGCAGCCATCAAACTGGGGACACCATATATTTT
j_gene: TRBJ2-1; v_gene: TRBV23-1; len: 17; d_gene: TRBD1; abundance: -; CDR3aa: CASSQDTGTGGQNEQFF; CDR3nt: TGCGCCAGCAGTCAAGATACCGGGACAGGGGGACAAAATGAGCAGTTCTTC
j_gene: TRBJ2-7; v_gene: TRBV4-2; len: 13; d_gene: -; abundance: -; CDR3aa: CASSPGPFDEQYF; CDR3nt: TGTGCCAGCAGCCCTGGGCCGTTCGACGAGCAGTACTTC
j_gene: TRBJ1-5; v_gene: TRBV9; len: 12; d_gene: -; abundance: -; CDR3aa: CASSAGGQPQHF; CDR3nt: TGTGCCAGCAGCGCCGGAGGTCAGCCCCAGCATTTT
j_gene: TRBJ1-5; v_gene: TRBV4-1; len: 18; d_gene: TRBD1; abundance: -; CDR3aa: CASSQVLMGQAGNQPQHF; CDR3nt: TGCGCCAGCAGCCAAGTTCTTATGGGACAGGCGGGCAATCAGCCCCAGCATTTT
j_gene: TRBJ2-5; v_gene: TRBV7-9; len: 11; d_gene: -; abundance: -; CDR3aa: CASSHLETQYF; CDR3nt: TGTGCCAGCAGTCATCTGGAGACCCAGTACTTC
j_gene: TRBJ2-3; v_gene: TRBV5-1; len: 11; d_gene: -; abundance: -; CDR3aa: CASSLEDTQYF; CDR3nt: TGCGCCAGCAGCTTGGAAGATACGCAGTATTTT
j_gene: TRBJ1-1; v_gene: TRBV6-5; len: 13; d_gene: TRBD1; abundance: -; CDR3aa: CASSVTGGTEAFF; CDR3nt: TGTGCCAGCAGTGTGACAGGGGGCACTGAAGCTTTCTTT
j_gene: TRBJ2-7; v_gene: TRBV30; len: 13; d_gene: TRBD1; abundance: -; CDR3aa: CAWSRTGSYEQYF; CDR3nt: TGTGCCTGGAGTAGGACAGGTTCCTACGAGCAGTACTTC
j_gene: TRBJ1-2; v_gene: TRBV14; len: 14; d_gene: -; abundance: -; CDR3aa: CASSQDHGGEGYTF; CDR3nt: TGTGCCAGCAGCCAAGATCATGGGGGGGAAGGCTACACCTTC
j_gene: TRBJ1-5; v_gene: TRBV18; len: 16; d_gene: TRBD1; abundance: -; CDR3aa: CASSPPGTGGDQPQHF; CDR3nt: TGTGCCAGCTCACCACCGGGGACAGGGGGCGATCAGCCCCAGCATTTT
j_gene: TRBJ1-4; v_gene: TRBV5-1; len: 17; d_gene: -; abundance: -; CDR3aa: CASSVQLGGLANEKLFF; CDR3nt: TGCGCCAGCAGCGTCCAACTCGGAGGGCTAGCTAATGAAAAACTGTTTTTT
j_gene: TRBJ1-1; v_gene: TRBV30; len: 13; d_gene: -; abundance: -; CDR3aa: CAWSAAANTEAFF; CDR3nt: TGTGCCTGGAGTGCGGCAGCGAACACTGAAGCTTTCTTT
j_gene: TRBJ2-1; v_gene: TRBV9; len: 14; d_gene: -; abundance: -; CDR3aa: CASSVRGSGGEQFF; CDR3nt: TGTGCCAGCAGCGTCCGGGGGTCGGGTGGTGAGCAGTTCTTC
j_gene: TRBJ2-6; v_gene: TRBV30; len: 14; d_gene: -; abundance: -; CDR3aa: CAWSTPGRANVLTF; CDR3nt: TGTGCCTGGTCGACCCCCGGACGGGCCAACGTCCTGACTTTC
j_gene: TRBJ2-3; v_gene: TRBV7-9; len: 16; d_gene: -; abundance: -; CDR3aa: CASSRYGTFSADTQYF; CDR3nt: TGTGCCAGCAGCCGATACGGGACCTTCAGCGCAGATACGCAGTATTTT
j_gene: TRBJ1-5; v_gene: TRBV19; len: 15; d_gene: -; abundance: -; CDR3aa: CASSSLGQSNQPQHF; CDR3nt: TGTGCCAGTAGTAGCCTAGGACAGAGCAATCAGCCCCAGCATTTT
j_gene: TRBJ2-2; v_gene: TRBV2; len: 15; d_gene: TRBD2; abundance: -; CDR3aa: CASSPLAGGSGELFF; CDR3nt: TGTGCCAGCAGCCCCCTAGCGGGGGGGTCCGGGGAGCTGTTTTTT
j_gene: TRBJ2-3; v_gene: TRBV12-5; len: 15; d_gene: TRBD1; abundance: -; CDR3aa: CASGQTGAGTDTQYF; CDR3nt: TGTGCTAGTGGACAGACAGGGGCCGGCACAGATACGCAGTATTTT
j_gene: TRBJ2-1; v_gene: TRBV6-5; len: 14; d_gene: -; abundance: -; CDR3aa: CASSYVSPSNEQFF; CDR3nt: TGTGCCAGCAGTTACGTTAGCCCCTCTAATGAGCAGTTCTTC
j_gene: TRBJ1-2; v_gene: TRBV15; len: 15; d_gene: TRBD1; abundance: -; CDR3aa: CATSRLSGTVYGYTF; CDR3nt: TGTGCCACCAGCAGGTTATCCGGGACAGTCTATGGCTACACCTTC
j_gene: TRBJ2-1; v_gene: TRBV18; len: 16; d_gene: TRBD2; abundance: -; CDR3aa: CASSPGLAGHYNEQFF; CDR3nt: TGTGCCAGCTCACCAGGACTAGCGGGACACTACAATGAGCAGTTCTTC
j_gene: TRBJ2-3; v_gene: TRBV15; len: 17; d_gene: TRBD1; abundance: -; CDR3aa: CATSRGRQGISTDTQYF; CDR3nt: TGTGCCACCAGCAGAGGCCGACAGGGAATTAGCACAGATACGCAGTATTTT
j_gene: TRBJ1-2; v_gene: TRBV7-9; len: 13; d_gene: -; abundance: -; CDR3aa: CASTPWGVAGYTF; CDR3nt: TGTGCCAGCACTCCCTGGGGGGTTGCTGGCTACACCTTC
j_gene: TRBJ1-6; v_gene: TRBV6-1; len: 16; d_gene: -; abundance: -; CDR3aa: CASSVGQTIYNSPLHF; CDR3nt: TGTGCCAGCAGTGTTGGACAGACCATTTATAATTCACCCCTCCACTTT
j_gene: TRBJ1-2; v_gene: TRBV19; len: 15; d_gene: TRBD1; abundance: -; CDR3aa: CATRVPGQGIYGYTF; CDR3nt: TGTGCCACTCGAGTTCCGGGACAGGGGATATATGGCTACACCTTC
j_gene: TRBJ2-3; v_gene: TRBV15; len: 11; d_gene: -; abundance: -; CDR3aa: CATSVGHTQYF; CDR3nt: TGTGCCACCAGCGTTGGCCATACGCAGTATTTT
j_gene: TRBJ1-2; v_gene: TRBV7-3; len: 13; d_gene: -; abundance: -; CDR3aa: CASSLAIGYGYTF; CDR3nt: TGTGCCAGCAGCTTAGCCATCGGTTATGGCTACACCTTC
j_gene: TRBJ2-3; v_gene: TRBV6-5; len: 15; d_gene: TRBD1; abundance: -; CDR3aa: CASSYYGTALDTQYF; CDR3nt: TGTGCCAGCAGTTACTACGGGACAGCTCTAGACACGCAGTATTTT
j_gene: TRBJ2-7; v_gene: TRBV6-6; len: 12; d_gene: -; abundance: -; CDR3aa: CASRPTSGEQYF; CDR3nt: TGTGCCAGCAGGCCGACGTCCGGGGAGCAGTACTTC
j_gene: TRBJ1-2; v_gene: TRBV2; len: 13; d_gene: -; abundance: -; CDR3aa: CASTVLGPGGYTF; CDR3nt: TGTGCCAGCACTGTTCTCGGCCCGGGAGGCTACACCTTC
j_gene: TRBJ2-7; v_gene: TRBV6-4; len: 13; d_gene: -; abundance: -; CDR3aa: CASSRDGGGEQYF; CDR3nt: TGTGCCAGCAGTCGGGACGGAGGAGGCGAGCAGTACTTC
j_gene: TRBJ2-3; v_gene: TRBV5-1; len: 15; d_gene: TRBD2; abundance: -; CDR3aa: CASSLKLASADTQYF; CDR3nt: TGCGCCAGCAGCTTGAAACTAGCGTCCGCAGATACGCAGTATTTT
j_gene: TRBJ2-5; v_gene: TRBV14; len: 12; d_gene: -; abundance: -; CDR3aa: CASSQEGETQYF; CDR3nt: TGTGCCAGCAGCCAAGAGGGGGAGACCCAGTACTTC
j_gene: TRBJ2-7; v_gene: TRBV7-2; len: 15; d_gene: TRBD1; abundance: -; CDR3aa: CASSGRTGYSYEQYF; CDR3nt: TGTGCCAGCAGCGGAAGGACAGGCTACTCCTACGAGCAGTACTTC
j_gene: TRBJ1-2; v_gene: TRBV25-1; len: 14; d_gene: TRBD1; abundance: -; CDR3aa: CASPPDRVLYGYTF; CDR3nt: TGTGCCAGCCCGCCCGACAGGGTTCTTTATGGCTACACCTTC
j_gene: TRBJ2-5; v_gene: TRBV5-1; len: 17; d_gene: -; abundance: once; CDR3aa: CASSLVPLQSYQETQYF; CDR3nt: TGCGCCAGCAGCTTGGTACCTCTACAGTCGTACCAAGAGACCCAGTACTTC
j_gene: TRBJ2-7; v_gene: TRBV11-3; len: 15; d_gene: TRBD1; abundance: once; CDR3aa: CASSLGQGATYEQYF; CDR3nt: TGTGCCAGCAGCTTAGGTCAGGGGGCAACCTACGAGCAGTACTTC
j_gene: TRBJ2-7; v_gene: TRBV12-5; len: 13; d_gene: TRBD2; abundance: -; CDR3aa: CASGLVLAGEQYF; CDR3nt: TGTGCTAGTGGTTTGGTACTAGCGGGAGAGCAGTACTTC
j_gene: TRBJ2-7; v_gene: TRBV6-1; len: 13; d_gene: -; abundance: -; CDR3aa: CASNRDGNYEQYF; CDR3nt: TGTGCCAGCAACCGGGACGGGAACTACGAGCAGTACTTC
j_gene: TRBJ2-7; v_gene: TRBV9; len: 17; d_gene: -; abundance: -; CDR3aa: CASSVGPVTGFSYEQYF; CDR3nt: TGTGCCAGCAGCGTCGGCCCGGTGACAGGATTCTCCTACGAGCAGTACTTC
j_gene: TRBJ2-5; v_gene: TRBV5-1; len: 13; d_gene: -; abundance: -; CDR3aa: CASSPVGGGAQYF; CDR3nt: TGCGCCAGCAGCCCCGTCGGCGGAGGGGCCCAGTACTTC
j_gene: TRBJ2-3; v_gene: TRBV9; len: 18; d_gene: TRBD2; abundance: -; CDR3aa: CASSVATWGLADTDTQYF; CDR3nt: TGTGCCAGCAGCGTAGCTACCTGGGGACTAGCGGACACAGATACGCAGTATTTT
j_gene: TRBJ2-6; v_gene: TRBV9; len: 15; d_gene: -; abundance: -; CDR3aa: CASSTGRLGVNVLTF; CDR3nt: TGTGCCAGCAGCACTGGCCGTTTAGGTGTCAACGTCCTGACTTTC
j_gene: TRBJ1-4; v_gene: TRBV7-9; len: 14; d_gene: -; abundance: -; CDR3aa: CASSLLWAGEKLFF; CDR3nt: TGTGCCAGCAGCTTACTGTGGGCAGGGGAAAAACTGTTTTTT
j_gene: TRBJ1-2; v_gene: TRBV7-9; len: 13; d_gene: -; abundance: -; CDR3aa: CASSLRGAEGYTF; CDR3nt: TGTGCCAGCAGCTTAAGGGGGGCGGAAGGCTACACCTTC
j_gene: TRBJ2-1; v_gene: TRBV6-6; len: 12; d_gene: -; abundance: -; CDR3aa: CASSYGKAEQFF; CDR3nt: TGTGCCAGCAGTTATGGAAAGGCTGAGCAGTTCTTC
j_gene: TRBJ1-1; v_gene: TRBV28; len: 15; d_gene: TRBD1; abundance: once; CDR3aa: CASRGTGALGTEAFF; CDR3nt: TGTGCCAGCAGGGGGACAGGGGCTTTGGGAACTGAAGCTTTCTTT
j_gene: TRBJ2-1; v_gene: TRBV9; len: 15; d_gene: -; abundance: -; CDR3aa: CASSPRVRPGHEQFF; CDR3nt: TGTGCCAGCAGCCCAAGGGTGCGCCCGGGGCATGAGCAGTTCTTC
j_gene: TRBJ1-2; v_gene: TRBV10-3; len: 12; d_gene: -; abundance: few; CDR3aa: CAISASSGRYTF; CDR3nt: TGTGCCATCAGTGCCTCCTCTGGTCGCTACACCTTC
j_gene: TRBJ1-2; v_gene: TRBV7-9; len: 17; d_gene: TRBD1; abundance: -; CDR3aa: CASSLPKDRGERGGYTF; CDR3nt: TGTGCCAGCAGCTTACCCAAGGACAGGGGTGAGAGAGGTGGCTACACCTTC
j_gene: TRBJ1-1; v_gene: TRBV6-6; len: 13; d_gene: -; abundance: -; CDR3aa: CASIKAGITEAFF; CDR3nt: TGTGCCAGCATTAAGGCAGGGATAACTGAAGCTTTCTTT
j_gene: TRBJ2-1; v_gene: TRBV5-4; len: 14; d_gene: -; abundance: once; CDR3aa: CASSQGRPTLGQFF; CDR3nt: TGTGCCAGCAGTCAGGGGCGTCCCACCCTGGGGCAGTTCTTC
j_gene: TRBJ2-7; v_gene: TRBV11-2; len: 16; d_gene: TRBD1; abundance: -; CDR3aa: CASSFPTGPLSYEQYF; CDR3nt: TGTGCCAGCAGCTTCCCGACAGGGCCCCTCTCCTACGAGCAGTACTTC
j_gene: TRBJ2-7; v_gene: TRBV6-5; len: 13; d_gene: -; abundance: -; CDR3aa: CASSRGPEYEQYF; CDR3nt: TGTGCCAGCAGCCGGGGACCTGAATACGAGCAGTACTTC
j_gene: TRBJ1-2; v_gene: TRBV6-5; len: 12; d_gene: -; abundance: -; CDR3aa: CAAGVRPYGYTF; CDR3nt: TGTGCCGCCGGCGTTCGACCCTATGGCTACACCTTC
j_gene: TRBJ2-2; v_gene: TRBV4-1; len: 17; d_gene: -; abundance: -; CDR3aa: CASSQDMRGANTGELFF; CDR3nt: TGCGCCAGCAGCCAAGATATGCGGGGCGCGAACACCGGGGAGCTGTTTTTT
j_gene: TRBJ2-4; v_gene: TRBV19; len: 15; d_gene: -; abundance: -; CDR3aa: CASRSGYGRQNIQYF; CDR3nt: TGTGCCAGTAGATCAGGCTACGGCCGTCAAAACATTCAGTACTTC
j_gene: TRBJ2-5; v_gene: TRBV2; len: 16; d_gene: TRBD2; abundance: -; CDR3aa: CASSELAGGGYKTQYF; CDR3nt: TGTGCCAGCAGTGAACTAGCGGGAGGGGGGTACAAGACCCAGTACTTC
j_gene: TRBJ1-6; v_gene: TRBV5-1; len: 17; d_gene: -; abundance: once; CDR3aa: CASSLLGRAFVNSPLHF; CDR3nt: TGCGCCAGCAGCTTGTTAGGCAGGGCATTTGTCAATTCACCCCTCCACTTT